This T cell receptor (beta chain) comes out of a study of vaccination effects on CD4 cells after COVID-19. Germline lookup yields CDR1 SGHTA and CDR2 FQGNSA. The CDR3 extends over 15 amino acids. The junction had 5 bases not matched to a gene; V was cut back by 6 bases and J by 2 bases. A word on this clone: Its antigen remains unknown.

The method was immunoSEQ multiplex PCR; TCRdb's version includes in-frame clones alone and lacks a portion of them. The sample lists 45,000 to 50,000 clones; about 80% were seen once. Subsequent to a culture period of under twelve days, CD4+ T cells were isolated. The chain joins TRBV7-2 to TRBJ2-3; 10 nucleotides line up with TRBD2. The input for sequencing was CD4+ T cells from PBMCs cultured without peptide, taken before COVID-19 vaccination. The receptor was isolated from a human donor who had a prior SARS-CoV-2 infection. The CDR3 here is CASSQSGGDTDTQYF. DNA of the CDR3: TGTGCCAGCAGTCAGAGCGGGGGGGACACAGATACGCAGTATTTT.